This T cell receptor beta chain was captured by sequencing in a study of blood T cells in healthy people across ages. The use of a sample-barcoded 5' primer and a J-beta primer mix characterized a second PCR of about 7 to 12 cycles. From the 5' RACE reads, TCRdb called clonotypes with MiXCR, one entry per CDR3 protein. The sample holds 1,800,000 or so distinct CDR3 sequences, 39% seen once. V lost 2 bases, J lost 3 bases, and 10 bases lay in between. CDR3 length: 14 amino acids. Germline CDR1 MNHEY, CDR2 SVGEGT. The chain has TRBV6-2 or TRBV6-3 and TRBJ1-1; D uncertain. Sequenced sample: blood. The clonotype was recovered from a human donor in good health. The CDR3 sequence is CASSYRLWDTEAFF. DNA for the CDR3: TGTGCCAGCAGTTACCGGCTTTGGGACACTGAAGCTTTCTTT.